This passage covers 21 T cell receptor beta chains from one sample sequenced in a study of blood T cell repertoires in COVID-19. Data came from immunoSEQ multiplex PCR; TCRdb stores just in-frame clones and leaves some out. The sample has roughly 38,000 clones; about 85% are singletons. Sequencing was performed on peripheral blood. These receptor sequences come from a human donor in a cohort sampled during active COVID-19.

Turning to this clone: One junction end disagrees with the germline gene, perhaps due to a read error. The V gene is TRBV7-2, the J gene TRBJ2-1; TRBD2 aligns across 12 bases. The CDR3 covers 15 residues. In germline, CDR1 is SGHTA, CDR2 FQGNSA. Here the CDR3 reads CASSLAGGPYHEQFF. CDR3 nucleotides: TGTGCCAGCAGCCTAGCGGGGGGGCCCTACCATGAGCAGTTCTTC.

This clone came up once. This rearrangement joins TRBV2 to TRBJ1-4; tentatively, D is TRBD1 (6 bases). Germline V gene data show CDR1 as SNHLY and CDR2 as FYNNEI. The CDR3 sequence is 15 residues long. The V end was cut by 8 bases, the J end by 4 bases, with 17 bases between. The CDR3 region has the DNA TGTGCCAGCCAATCCGAGGGCAGGGGTAATGAAAAACTGTTTTTT. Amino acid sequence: CASQSEGRGNEKLFF.

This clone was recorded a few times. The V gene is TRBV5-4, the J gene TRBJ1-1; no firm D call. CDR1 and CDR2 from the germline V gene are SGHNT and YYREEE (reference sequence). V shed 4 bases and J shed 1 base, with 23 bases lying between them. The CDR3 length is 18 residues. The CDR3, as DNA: TGTGCCAGCAGCCCCCCCCCAAAGGGAGGTTTTGAGAACACTGAAGCTTTCTTT. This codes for CASSPPPKGGFENTEAFF.

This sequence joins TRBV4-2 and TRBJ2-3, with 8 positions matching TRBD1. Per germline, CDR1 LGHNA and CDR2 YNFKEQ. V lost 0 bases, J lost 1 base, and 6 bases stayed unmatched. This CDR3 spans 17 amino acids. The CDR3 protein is CASSQEYAGQGTDTQYF. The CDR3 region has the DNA TGTGCCAGCAGCCAAGAATATGCGGGACAGGGCACAGATACGCAGTATTTT.

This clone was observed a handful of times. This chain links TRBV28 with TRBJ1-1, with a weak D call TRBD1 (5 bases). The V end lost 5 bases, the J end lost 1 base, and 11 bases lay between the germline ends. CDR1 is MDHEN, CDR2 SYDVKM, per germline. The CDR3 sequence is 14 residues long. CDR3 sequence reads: CASSIQTGNTEAFF. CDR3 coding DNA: TGTGCCAGCAGTATACAAACAGGGAACACTGAAGCTTTCTTT.

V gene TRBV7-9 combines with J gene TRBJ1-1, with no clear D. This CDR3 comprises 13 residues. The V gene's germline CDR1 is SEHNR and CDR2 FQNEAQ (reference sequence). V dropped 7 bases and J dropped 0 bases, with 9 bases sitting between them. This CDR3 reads CASNPVMNTEAFF. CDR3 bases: TGTGCCAGCAACCCAGTTATGAACACTGAAGCTTTCTTT.

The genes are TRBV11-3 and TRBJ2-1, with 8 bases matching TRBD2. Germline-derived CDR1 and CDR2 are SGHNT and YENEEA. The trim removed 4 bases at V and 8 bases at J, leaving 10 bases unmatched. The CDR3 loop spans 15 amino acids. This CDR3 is CASSSSGGAGHEQFF. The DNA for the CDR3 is TGTGCCAGCAGCTCGTCCGGGGGGGCCGGGCATGAGCAGTTCTTC. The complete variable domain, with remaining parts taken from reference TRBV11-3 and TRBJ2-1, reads EAGVVQSPRYKIIEKKQPVAFWCNPISGHNTLYWYLQNLGQGPELLIRYENEEAVDDSQLPKDRFSAERLKGVDSTLKIQPAELGDSAVYLCASSSSGGAGHEQFFGPGTRLTVL.

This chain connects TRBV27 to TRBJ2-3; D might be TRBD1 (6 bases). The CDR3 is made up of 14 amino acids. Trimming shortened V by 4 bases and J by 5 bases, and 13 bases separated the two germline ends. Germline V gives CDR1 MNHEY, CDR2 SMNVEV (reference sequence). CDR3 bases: TGTGCCAGCAGTTCGGTGGACAGCCAAGATACGCAGTATTTT. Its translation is CASSSVDSQDTQYF.

The CDR3 nucleotides are TGTGCCAGCAGTTACGTTTTCAGGGGACGGGGAACCAATGAGCAGTTCTTC. It specifies CASSYVFRGRGTNEQFF. The chain recombines TRBV6-2 or TRBV6-3 with TRBJ2-1, with D maybe TRBD1 (6 bases). The length of the CDR3 is 17 residues. CDR1 is MNHEY and CDR2 is SVGEGT in the germline V gene. The ends were cut back, 2 bases at V and 6 bases at J, with 20 bases in the middle.

CDR3 nucleotides: TGTGCCAGCAGCCAAGATTGGACAGGGGGGCGTAATGAAAAACTGTTTTTT. Translation gives CASSQDWTGGRNEKLFF. This sequence joins TRBV3-1 (or the pseudogene TRBV3-2) and TRBJ1-4, with TRBD1 matching over 10 bases. The V gene end was trimmed by 0 bases and the J gene end by 4 bases; junction bases not matched to a gene: 5. This CDR3 region has 17 residues. Germline-derived CDR1 and CDR2 are LGHDT and YNNKEL (reference sequence).

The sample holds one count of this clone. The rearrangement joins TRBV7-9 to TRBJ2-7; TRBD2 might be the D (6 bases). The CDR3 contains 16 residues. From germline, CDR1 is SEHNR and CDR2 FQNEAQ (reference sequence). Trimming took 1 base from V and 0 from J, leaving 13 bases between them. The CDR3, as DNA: TGTGCCAGCAGCTTAGTTCCACGGGGGAGCTCCTACGAGCAGTACTTC. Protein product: CASSLVPRGSSYEQYF.

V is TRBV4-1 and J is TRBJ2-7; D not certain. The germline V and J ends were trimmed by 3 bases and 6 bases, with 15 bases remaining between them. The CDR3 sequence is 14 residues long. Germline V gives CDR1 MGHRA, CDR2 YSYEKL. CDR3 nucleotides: TGCGCCAGCAGCCATCCCCTCAGAGACTTCGAGCAGTACTTC. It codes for CASSHPLRDFEQYF.

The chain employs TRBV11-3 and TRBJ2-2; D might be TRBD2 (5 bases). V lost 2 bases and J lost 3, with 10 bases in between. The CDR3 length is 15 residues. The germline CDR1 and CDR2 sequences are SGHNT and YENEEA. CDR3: CASSLSWRDTGELFF. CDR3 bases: TGTGCCAGCAGCTTATCCTGGCGGGACACCGGGGAGCTGTTTTTT.

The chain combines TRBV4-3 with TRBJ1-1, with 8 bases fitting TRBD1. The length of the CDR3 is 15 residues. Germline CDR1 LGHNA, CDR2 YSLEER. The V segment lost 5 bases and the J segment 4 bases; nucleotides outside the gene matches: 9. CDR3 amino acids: CASSLLDRAPTEAFF. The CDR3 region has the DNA TGCGCCAGCAGCTTACTGGACAGGGCCCCCACTGAAGCTTTCTTT.

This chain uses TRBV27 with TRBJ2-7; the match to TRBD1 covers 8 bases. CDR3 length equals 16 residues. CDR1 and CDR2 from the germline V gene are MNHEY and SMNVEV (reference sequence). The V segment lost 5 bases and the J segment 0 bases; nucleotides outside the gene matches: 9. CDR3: CASSPGQGRPSYEQYF. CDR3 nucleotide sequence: TGTGCCAGCAGTCCTGGACAGGGAAGGCCCTCCTACGAGCAGTACTTC.

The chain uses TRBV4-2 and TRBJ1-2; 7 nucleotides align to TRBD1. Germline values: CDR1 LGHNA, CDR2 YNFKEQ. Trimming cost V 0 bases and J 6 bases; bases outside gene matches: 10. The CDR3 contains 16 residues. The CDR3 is CASSQDPLGGLDGYTF. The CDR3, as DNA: TGTGCCAGCAGCCAAGATCCCCTAGGGGGCTTGGATGGCTACACCTTC.

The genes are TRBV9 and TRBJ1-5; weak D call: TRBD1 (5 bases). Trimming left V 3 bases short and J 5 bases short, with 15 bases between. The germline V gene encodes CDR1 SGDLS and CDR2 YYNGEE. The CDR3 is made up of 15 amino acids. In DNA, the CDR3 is TGTGCCAGCAGCGCAGTGGGGGGGGAGGATCAGCCCCAGCATTTT. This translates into CASSAVGGEDQPQHF.

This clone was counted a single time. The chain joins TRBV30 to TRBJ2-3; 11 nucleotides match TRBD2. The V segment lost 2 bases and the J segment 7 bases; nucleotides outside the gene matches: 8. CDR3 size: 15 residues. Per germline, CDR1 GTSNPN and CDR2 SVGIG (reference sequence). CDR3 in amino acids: CAWSLLAGGRYTQYF. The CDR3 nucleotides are TGTGCCTGGAGTTTATTAGCGGGGGGGCGATATACGCAGTATTTT. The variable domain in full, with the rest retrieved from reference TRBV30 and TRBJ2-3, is SQTIHQWPATLVQPVGSPLSLECTVEGTSNPNLYWYRQAAGRGLQLLFYSVGIGQISSEVPQNLSASRPQDRQFILSSKKLLLSDSGFYLCAWSLLAGGRYTQYFGPGTRLTVL.

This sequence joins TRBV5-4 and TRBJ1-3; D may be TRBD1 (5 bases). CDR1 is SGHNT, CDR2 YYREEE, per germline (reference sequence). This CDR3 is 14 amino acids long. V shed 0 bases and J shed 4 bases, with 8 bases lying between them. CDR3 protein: CASSLERGGNTIYF. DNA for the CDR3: TGTGCCAGCAGCTTGGAAAGGGGCGGAAACACCATATATTTT.

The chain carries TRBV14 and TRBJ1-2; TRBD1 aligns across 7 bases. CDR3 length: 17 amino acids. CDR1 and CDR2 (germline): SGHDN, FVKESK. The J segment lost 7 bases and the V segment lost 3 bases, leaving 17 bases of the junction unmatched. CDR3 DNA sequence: TGTGCCAGCAGCCAGGACCGTATGTGGAGGGGGCATGGTGGCTACACCTTC. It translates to CASSQDRMWRGHGGYTF.

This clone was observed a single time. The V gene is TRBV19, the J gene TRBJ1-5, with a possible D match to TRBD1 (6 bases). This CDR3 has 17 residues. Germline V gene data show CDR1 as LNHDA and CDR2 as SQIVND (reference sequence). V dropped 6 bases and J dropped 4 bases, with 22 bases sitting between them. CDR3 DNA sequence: TGTGCCAGTAGGCCCTATGCTACAGGGTTTGTGAATCAGCCCCAGCATTTT. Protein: CASRPYATGFVNQPQHF.